This is a list of T cell receptor beta chains from one sample in a study of blood T cells in healthy people across ages. In TCRdb, the 5' RACE reads were re-called with MiXCR into one record per CDR3 protein. The sample consists of more than 1.4 million distinct CDR3 sequences, approximately 38% of them appearing once. The sequencing input was blood. The source is a woman under 30 in good health. The CDR3 runs from the conserved cysteine through the conserved F or W. A D gene is named only where the DNA matches it firmly. Not every row has a clone size; where given, it reads once, few, many or a size class.

D gene	V gene	clone size	J gene	CDR3 DNA	CDR3 protein
.	TRBV7-9	.	TRBJ1-5	TGTGCCAGCAGCCCGGGGGTGACAGTCAGCAATCAGCCCCAGCATTTT	CASSPGVTVSNQPQHF
.	TRBV20-1	few	TRBJ2-1	TGCAGTGCTAGAGATGGGGTGTTGGGGCAGTTCTTC	CSARDGVLGQFF
.	TRBV4-1	few	TRBJ2-5	TGCGCCAGCAGCCAGACGACAGGTCTCGGGGAGACCCAGTACTTC	CASSQTTGLGETQYF
.	TRBV29-1	many	TRBJ2-1	TGCAGCGCCCCCGGGACTTACAATGAGCAGTTCTTC	CSAPGTYNEQFF
.	TRBV28	.	TRBJ1-2	TGTGCCAGCAGTTTAGACGCAGGAGTGAGTGGCTACACCTTC	CASSLDAGVSGYTF
TRBD2	TRBV10-3	few	TRBJ2-5	TGTGCCATCAGTGAGCCTAGCGGGAGGTACAATGAGCAGTACTTC	CAISEPSGRYNEQYF
TRBD2	TRBV6-5	.	TRBJ2-5	TGTGCCAGCAGGTCGACTAGCAGGGAGACCCAGTACTTC	CASRSTSRETQYF
.	TRBV5-1	once	TRBJ1-2	TGCGCCAGCAGCGTGCCCGGGAGCGAGGGCTACACCTTC	CASSVPGSEGYTF
.	TRBV4-1	many	TRBJ2-3	TGCGCCAGCAGCCTAAATCGGGGAGAAGATACGCAGTATTTT	CASSLNRGEDTQYF
.	TRBV7-9	.	TRBJ2-3	TGTGCCAGCAGCCCGAGAACGTTAAGCACAGATACGCAGTATTTT	CASSPRTLSTDTQYF
.	TRBV20-1	few	TRBJ2-1	TGCAGTGCTAGAGTCCGGGATCGCTCCTACAATGAGCAGTTCTTC	CSARVRDRSYNEQFF
.	TRBV5-1	few	TRBJ2-1	TGCGCCAGTACTACCGGGAGCAGCTCCTACAATGAGCAGTTCTTC	CASTTGSSSYNEQFF
.	TRBV14	.	TRBJ2-7	TGTGCCAGCAGCCAATCCGGACCAGGCTACGAGCAGTACTTC	CASSQSGPGYEQYF
TRBD1	TRBV10-3	few	TRBJ1-1	TGTGCCATCAAACCCAAAGCTCAGGGGGCGGACACTGAAGCTTTCTTT	CAIKPKAQGADTEAFF
.	TRBV20-1	.	TRBJ2-7	TGCAGTGCTAGATTACAGGGAATCGATTACGAGCAGTACTTC	CSARLQGIDYEQYF
.	TRBV10-3	.	TRBJ2-7	TGTGCCATCAGGGGGGGATACGAGCAGTACTTC	CAIRGGYEQYF
.	TRBV30	.	TRBJ1-2	TGTGCCTGGAGATGGGGGAAGGTCTATGGCTACACCTTC	CAWRWGKVYGYTF
.	TRBV7-9	.	TRBJ2-5	TGTGCCAGCAGCGCCGACAGATCAGCAGAGACCCAGTACTTC	CASSADRSAETQYF
.	TRBV15	.	TRBJ2-3	TGTGCCACCAGCAGAGGGGCAGGGAGAGATACGCAGTATTTT	CATSRGAGRDTQYF
.	TRBV10-1	few	TRBJ2-3	TGCGCCAGCGCAGGCGGGGATACGCAGTATTTT	CASAGGDTQYF
TRBD1	TRBV3-1	few	TRBJ1-1	TGTGCCAGCAGCCAAGATCCCGGACAGGGGGAAGCTTTCTTT	CASSQDPGQGEAFF
.	TRBV25-1	few	TRBJ1-2	TGTGCCAGCAGTGAATTGGCAGGGACGGAAATCTATGGCTACACCTTC	CASSELAGTEIYGYTF
.	TRBV28	few	TRBJ2-6	TGTGCCAGCACGTTCGGGGCCAACGTCCTGACTTTC	CASTFGANVLTF
.	TRBV7-9	few	TRBJ2-3	TGTGCCAGCAACAGAAGGCCGGGACTGGGGACAGATACGCAGTATTTT	CASNRRPGLGTDTQYF
TRBD2	TRBV11-2	.	TRBJ2-3	TGTGCCAGCAGCTTAGGGGGGACTACCCTCACAGATACGCAGTATTTT	CASSLGGTTLTDTQYF
.	TRBV27	once	TRBJ2-2	TGTGCCAGCAGTTATCGACCGGGACACCCAACCGGGGAGCTGTTTTTT	CASSYRPGHPTGELFF
TRBD1	TRBV6-5	few	TRBJ2-7	TGTGCCAGCAGTTACTCCCCCGGGACAGGAGACTACGAGCAGTACTTC	CASSYSPGTGDYEQYF
.	TRBV12-3/TRBV12-4	few	TRBJ2-4	TGTGCCAGCAGTCCCTACAGGAAAAACATTCAGTACTTC	CASSPYRKNIQYF
.	TRBV7-9	.	TRBJ2-7	TGTGCCAGCAGCTCAGGACTCACTTTTGAGAATGAGCAGTACTTC	CASSSGLTFENEQYF
TRBD2	TRBV29-1	.	TRBJ2-2	TGCAGCGTTGGGAGCGGGGGGGAGACCGGGGAGCTGTTTTTT	CSVGSGGETGELFF
.	TRBV11-1	.	TRBJ2-7	TGTGCCAGCAGCTTACACCGGGACTCAGGTTTCTACGAGCAGTACTTC	CASSLHRDSGFYEQYF
.	TRBV20-1	few	TRBJ2-7	TGCAGTGCTAGAGATCCACTCCCTCTGGACAATGAGCAGTACTTC	CSARDPLPLDNEQYF
.	TRBV4-1	few	TRBJ1-6	TGCGCCAGCAGCGATGCAGGGATCGGCTATAATTCACCCCTCCACTTT	CASSDAGIGYNSPLHF
.	TRBV20-1	once	TRBJ2-2	TGCTGTGCTAGAGGGGGGCGAGACACCGGGGAGCTGTTTTTT	CCARGGRDTGELFF
.	TRBV16	.	TRBJ1-1	TGTGCCAGCAGCCAATCCAAGCTTGGGGAAGCTTTCTTT	CASSQSKLGEAFF
TRBD2	TRBV15	.	TRBJ2-1	TGTGCCACCAGCCGGGGGGGCTCCTACAATGAGCAGTTCTTC	CATSRGGSYNEQFF
TRBD2	TRBV20-1	.	TRBJ2-3	TGCAGTGCTAGCAGAGCGGGGGGAGACACAGATACGCAGTATTTT	CSASRAGGDTDTQYF
.	TRBV3-1	few	TRBJ2-7	TGTGCCAGCAGCCTCGCCGGGACTCCGGAGTCCCACGAGCAGTACTTC	CASSLAGTPESHEQYF
.	TRBV5-5	few	TRBJ2-3	TGTGCCAGCCGCGAGGGGCCCGGGGATCTAGATACGCAGTATTTT	CASREGPGDLDTQYF
.	TRBV30	.	TRBJ2-5	TGTGCCTGGGATACTCAGGGGGGCACAGAGACCCAGTACTTC	CAWDTQGGTETQYF
TRBD1	TRBV27	.	TRBJ1-2	TGTGCCAGCAGTTCCCGGACAGGTTATAGCTACACCTTC	CASSSRTGYSYTF
.	TRBV10-3	.	TRBJ2-1	TGTGCCATCAGTGATAGGGACTCCAAAGAGACCCAGTTCTTC	CAISDRDSKETQFF
.	TRBV20-1	few	TRBJ2-7	TGCAGTGCCCGAATCTCTACAGCGACGAGCTCCTACGAGCAGTACTTC	CSARISTATSSYEQYF
TRBD2	TRBV20-1	.	TRBJ2-7	TGCAGTGCTAGATCCCTAGCGGGGGCCAGCTCCTACGAGCAGTACTTC	CSARSLAGASSYEQYF
TRBD2	TRBV6-5	.	TRBJ2-1	TGTGCCAGCAGTTACGAGGGACTAGCGGATTCGTACAATGAGCAGTTCTTC	CASSYEGLADSYNEQFF
.	TRBV20-1	.	TRBJ2-1	TGCAGTGCTAGACGCAACTACAATGAGCAGTTCTTC	CSARRNYNEQFF
.	TRBV29-1	few	TRBJ2-1	TGCAGCGTTGAACCGGGGACGGGGTTGGGGAGGGAGCAGTTCTTC	CSVEPGTGLGREQFF
.	TRBV27	few	TRBJ1-1	TGTGCCAGCAGTTCGGCCTCGGATTGGGGGACTGAAGCTTTCTTT	CASSSASDWGTEAFF
TRBD1	TRBV20-1	.	TRBJ1-5	TGCAGTGCTCAGACAGGGACGAGCAATCAGCCCCAGCATTTT	CSAQTGTSNQPQHF
TRBD1	TRBV6-2/TRBV6-3	many	TRBJ2-7	TGTGCCAGCAGTTTGGACAGGGACTACGAGCAGTACTTC	CASSLDRDYEQYF
.	TRBV28	once	TRBJ1-1	TGTGCCAGCAGGTCTGACCCTGAAGCTTTCTTT	CASRSDPEAFF
TRBD2	TRBV4-1	few	TRBJ2-3	TGCGCCAGCAGCCACACCGGGACTAGGGTGAATACGCAGTATTTT	CASSHTGTRVNTQYF
TRBD1	TRBV27	.	TRBJ2-1	TGTGCCAGCAGTCCCATCGGACAGGTGTACAATGAGCAGTTCTTC	CASSPIGQVYNEQFF
.	TRBV10-3	.	TRBJ2-1	TGTGCCATCAGTGAGTCGCCCGAGGGCGGGGGCGCAAACAATGAGCAGTTCTTC	CAISESPEGGGANNEQFF
.	TRBV5-6	.	TRBJ2-7	TGTGCCAGCAGCCTACCGGGACGTACCTACGAGCAGTACTTC	CASSLPGRTYEQYF
TRBD1	TRBV10-3	.	TRBJ1-2	TGTGCCATCAGTGGACAGGGATCGGGACTTGGAAACTGGGGTCTTAACTATGGCTACACCTTC	CAISGQGSGLGNWGLNYGYTF
.	TRBV5-1	.	TRBJ2-7	TGCGCCAGCTCCTTGGGTAGCCAAGACTACGAGCAGTACTTC	CASSLGSQDYEQYF